The present T cell receptor (beta chain) was sequenced within a study of blood T cell repertoires in COVID-19. Whole-study context: Sample material is recorded as cDNA or gDNA derived from T cells, B-cell-depleted T cells, or PBMCs.

The length of the CDR3 is 14 residues. CDR1 and CDR2 (germline): SGHDN, FVKESK. Trimming at V came to 5 bases and at J to 3 bases, leaving 5 bases not matched to a gene. Sequencing was performed with immunoSEQ multiplex PCR; in TCRdb, only in-frame clones are kept and a portion is missing. The data contain about 190,000 clones, under 90% of them singletons. The chain recombines TRBV14 with TRBJ2-7, with 9 bases identical to TRBD1. This receptor was obtained from a man in his forties with acute or convalescent COVID-19. Sequences were obtained from peripheral blood. CDR3 in amino acids: CASSFGQGLYEQYF. The CDR3 nucleotides read TGTGCCAGCAGCTTCGGACAGGGGCTCTACGAGCAGTACTTC.